This TCR beta chain was obtained from a study of blood T cell repertoires in COVID-19. Trimming shortened V by 0 bases and J by 2 bases, and 14 bases separated the two germline ends. Germline V lookup: CDR1 WNHNN, CDR2 SYGVQD (reference sequence). This CDR3 comprises 17 residues. Measured with immunoSEQ multiplex PCR; TCRdb has only the in-frame clones, and not every one. Here the sample spans over 200,000 clones, about 86% being singletons. This receptor was identified in a woman aged 50 to 60 in a cohort exposed to, infected with or recovered from COVID-19 (not recorded which). The chain uses TRBV10-1 and TRBJ2-1; D is undetermined. The specimen sequenced was PBMCs or T cells enriched from blood (not recorded which). CDR3 loop: CASSESVQATAYNEQFF. CDR3 nucleotide sequence: TGCGCCAGCAGTGAGTCGGTCCAGGCAACCGCCTACAATGAGCAGTTCTTC.